This T cell receptor beta chain was captured in a study of OX40 agonist ivuxolimab in advanced cancers. Whole-study context: Ivuxolimab, an antibody acting as an agonist of OX40 (CD134), was used to treat patients. Study results and caveats: Expanded peripheral T cell antigen specificity was not determined.

With regard to this clone: Its antigen is unknown.

This table comes from immunoSEQ multiplex PCR, and its TCRdb copy is limited to in-frame clones, with some not included. The sample contains some 100,000 clones, 85% to 90% of which appear only once. This CDR3 comprises 12 residues. The germline gives CDR1 GTSNPN, CDR2 SVGIG (reference sequence). The V end was cut by 1 base, the J end by 6 bases, with 9 bases between. The source was CD4+ or CD8+ T cells sorted from blood, collected in a trial of the OX40 agonist ivuxolimab. The V and J genes are TRBV30 and TRBJ1-1; perhaps TRBD1 as D (5 bases). This sequence originates from an adult with an advanced solid tumor such as melanoma, head and neck, liver or kidney cancer. The CDR3 protein is CAWSAWGAEAFF. In DNA form, the CDR3 reads TGTGCCTGGAGTGCTTGGGGGGCTGAAGCTTTCTTT.